Presented here are 26 T cell receptor beta chains from one specimen sequenced in a study of blood T cell repertoires in COVID-19. Assay: immunoSEQ multiplex PCR; the TCRdb copy retains only in-frame clones and omits some. The table has approximately 100,000 clones, approximately 89% seen once; the top ten hold about a sixth. The specimen was peripheral blood. Every receptor here comes from an elderly woman in a cohort sampled during active COVID-19.

V is TRBV6-5 and J is TRBJ1-1; no clear D. This CDR3 contains 14 residues. Per the germline V gene, CDR1 is MNHEY and CDR2 is SVGAGI. Between the trimmed V and J ends, which lost 6 bases and 1 base, there was a span of 12 bases. CDR3 loop: CASSRIQENTEAFF. The CDR3, as DNA: TGTGCCAGCAGCCGGATCCAGGAGAACACTGAAGCTTTCTTT.

The chain uses TRBV24-1 and TRBJ1-2; weak D call: TRBD1 (6 bases). The V and J ends lost 0 bases and 6 bases respectively, with 10 bases between them. The CDR3 sequence is 14 residues long. Germline V lookup: CDR1 KGHDR, CDR2 SFDVKD. CDR3 DNA: TGTGCCACCAGTGATTTGGTGGGGGCGCATGGCTACACCTTC. Translation: CATSDLVGAHGYTF.

This chain links TRBV28 with TRBJ1-6; tentatively, D is TRBD1 (5 bases). The length of the CDR3 is 17 residues. V was shortened by 9 bases and J by 1 base, with 19 bases between the two germline ends. CDR1 is MDHEN, CDR2 SYDVKM, per germline. The CDR3 loop reads CASYRSGGRSYNSPLHF. The CDR3, as DNA: TGTGCCAGTTACCGATCGGGGGGTCGGTCCTATAATTCACCCCTCCACTTT.

V usage is TRBV5-6 and J usage is TRBJ2-7; D gene uncertain. Per germline, CDR1 SGHDT and CDR2 YYEEEE. Between the trimmed V and J ends, which lost 1 base and 4 bases, there was a span of 9 bases. The CDR3 extends over 13 amino acids. The CDR3 coding sequence is TGTGCCAGCAGCTTGTCCCGAGCTTACGAGCAGTACTTC. Translation: CASSLSRAYEQYF.

This rearrangement joins TRBV27 to TRBJ2-5; D possibly corresponds to TRBD1 (6 bases). The ends were cut back, 2 bases at V and 5 bases at J, with 6 bases in the middle. CDR3 size: 12 residues. Looked up from germline, CDR1 is MNHEY and CDR2 is SMNVEV (reference sequence). The CDR3 region is CASSLRGETQYF. The CDR3 DNA reads as TGTGCCAGCAGTTTAAGGGGGGAGACCCAGTACTTC.

This chain uses TRBV19 with TRBJ1-4; no definite D call. CDR1 is LNHDA, CDR2 SQIVND, per germline (reference sequence). The CDR3 runs 15 residues. V lost 7 bases and J 3 bases, leaving 15 bases between the germline ends. The CDR3 DNA reads as TGTGCCAGTACCCCCCTGGGCACGGCTAATGAAAAACTGTTTTTT. Translating it yields CASTPLGTANEKLFF.

This clone was recorded only once. J is TRBJ2-7 and V is TRBV29-1; 10 positions agree with TRBD1. This CDR3 is 14 amino acids long. CDR1 is SQVTM, CDR2 ANQGSEA, per germline. V dropped 7 bases and J dropped 6; count of bases not matched to a gene: 12. This CDR3 is CSAGMGTGAAEQYF. In nucleotides, the CDR3 is TGCAGCGCGGGAATGGGGACAGGGGCTGCCGAGCAGTACTTC.

The chain has TRBV7-3 and TRBJ1-1; D ambiguous. The CDR3 consists of 13 residues. The V gene's germline CDR1 is SGHTA and CDR2 FQGTGA. V was pared by 5 bases and J by 1 base, with 8 bases between. The CDR3 region has the DNA TGTGCCAGCAGCGGGCCAGGGAACACTGAAGCTTTCTTT. It encodes CASSGPGNTEAFF.

The chain uses TRBV6-5 and TRBJ2-1; the D gene is possibly TRBD1 (7 bases). The germline V gene has CDR1 MNHEY and CDR2 SVGAGI. CDR3 size: 16 residues. V was cut by 4 bases and J by 7 bases, with 20 bases left in between. Here the CDR3 DNA reads TGTGCCAGCAGTTCCTGGACAGGAGGGATAAGAAATGAGCAGTTCTTC. Its protein product is CASSSWTGGIRNEQFF.

The chain couples TRBV6-5 to TRBJ2-7; 9 bases are a match to TRBD2. The J segment lost 3 bases and the V segment lost 7 bases, leaving 7 bases of the junction unmatched. Germline lookup yields CDR1 MNHEY and CDR2 SVGAGI. The CDR3 length is 14 residues. In DNA, the CDR3 is TGTGCCAGCACCGCGGGGGGGGGTCTCTACGAGCAGTACTTC. The encoded protein is CASTAGGGLYEQYF.

In this sample, this clone turned up once. The chain is built from TRBV10-3 and TRBJ1-1; 9 bases agree with TRBD1. Germline CDR1 ENHRY, CDR2 SYGVKD. J gave up 1 base and V 10 bases, and 7 bases lay outside the gene matches. This CDR3 contains 14 residues. The CDR3 nucleotides read TGTGCCACCATGGGGACAGGGAGGAACACTGAAGCTTTCTTT. Protein product: CATMGTGRNTEAFF.

The rearrangement links TRBV7-9 to TRBJ2-7; TRBD2 aligns across 13 bases. Germline V CDR1 and CDR2: SEHNR, FQNEAQ (reference sequence). The CDR3 extends over 18 amino acids. V shed 2 bases and J 2 bases; nucleotides not matched to a gene: 9. The CDR3 nucleotides are TGTGCCAGCAGCTTACCCTATCGACTAGCGGGAGGCCCCTACGAGCAGTACTTC. It encodes CASSLPYRLAGGPYEQYF. The full variable domain, completed using reference TRBV7-9 and TRBJ2-7, is DTGVSQNPRHKITKRGQNVTFRCDPISEHNRLYWYRQTLGQGPEFLTYFQNEAQLEKSRLLSDRFSAERPKGSFSTLEIQRTEQGDSAMYLCASSLPYRLAGGPYEQYFGPGTRLTVT.

This chain links TRBV7-9 with TRBJ1-6, with TRBD1 matching over 7 bases. The CDR3 runs 15 residues. V lost 5 bases, J lost 6 bases, and 7 bases stayed unmatched. Germline V gene data show CDR1 as SEHNR and CDR2 as FQNEAQ (reference sequence). The CDR3 loop reads CASSPTGAANSPLHF. The DNA for the CDR3 is TGTGCCAGCAGCCCCACAGGGGCCGCTAATTCACCCCTCCACTTT.

This chain connects TRBV28 to TRBJ2-7, with a weak D call TRBD2 (6 bases). The germline CDR1 and CDR2 sequences are MDHEN and SYDVKM. V dropped 8 bases and J dropped 3 bases, with 17 bases sitting between them. The CDR3 loop spans 14 amino acids. DNA for the CDR3: TGTGCCAGCGGGACGGCGGGGACTCTCTACGAGCAGTACTTC. Translated, it gives CASGTAGTLYEQYF.

The chain recombines TRBV27 with TRBJ2-2, with D maybe TRBD1 (5 bases). The CDR3 totals 15 residues. Germline V gives CDR1 MNHEY, CDR2 SMNVEV (reference sequence). With 2 bases removed from V and 7 bases from J, the gap between germline ends came to 14 bases. The CDR3 loop is CASSLRRQSGGELFF. The CDR3 DNA is TGTGCCAGCAGTTTACGCCGACAGTCCGGCGGGGAGCTGTTTTTT.

The chain couples TRBV30 to TRBJ1-1; the D gene is possibly TRBD1 (5 bases). Trimming took off 0 bases at V and 10 bases at J, with 9 bases between the two ends. The germline gives CDR1 GTSNPN, CDR2 SVGIG (reference sequence). The CDR3 is 11 amino acids. CDR3 in amino acids: CAWSVEQAAFF. The DNA of the CDR3 is TGTGCCTGGAGTGTTGAACAGGCAGCTTTCTTT.

The chain is built from TRBV5-1 and TRBJ1-2, with D uncertain. The CDR3 covers 14 residues. The V end was cut by 2 bases, the J end by 2 bases, with 10 bases between. Per the germline V gene, CDR1 is SGHRS and CDR2 is YFSETQ. CDR3 in amino acids: CASSFGGENYGYTF. The CDR3 DNA follows: TGCGCCAGCAGCTTTGGAGGAGAGAACTATGGCTACACCTTC.

The genes are TRBV7-3 and TRBJ1-1; 7 bases are a match to TRBD1. Trimming at V came to 1 base and at J to 5 bases, leaving 4 bases not matched to a gene. The CDR3 has 14 residues. Germline V CDR1 and CDR2: SGHTA, FQGTGA. The CDR3 loop is CASSLNQGDTEAFF. DNA of the CDR3: TGTGCCAGCAGCTTAAATCAGGGGGATACTGAAGCTTTCTTT.

The chain is built from TRBV6-1 and TRBJ2-7; 9 bases fit TRBD1. The trim removed 0 bases at V and 2 bases at J, leaving 2 bases unmatched. Germline loops: CDR1 MNHNS, CDR2 SASEGT. The length of the CDR3 is 15 residues. The CDR3 nucleotides read TGTGCCAGCAGTGAAGCCGGGACAGGGCCCTACGAGCAGTACTTC. Translating it yields CASSEAGTGPYEQYF.

The chain carries TRBV19 and TRBJ1-1; tentative D call: TRBD1 (5 bases). The length of the CDR3 is 14 residues. Per the germline V gene, CDR1 is LNHDA and CDR2 is SQIVND (reference sequence). Trimming removed 7 bases from V and 4 bases from J, with 16 bases in between. The CDR3 spells CASTGQGRFTEAFF. CDR3 sequence (DNA): TGTGCCAGTACTGGTCAGGGAAGGTTCACTGAAGCTTTCTTT.

The chain couples TRBV25-1 to TRBJ1-3; 8 bases are shared with TRBD1. CDR1 and CDR2 (germline): MGHDK, SYGVNS. Germline trimming cut 2 bases from V and 5 bases from J; bases unmatched to any gene: 11. This CDR3 region has 17 residues. The CDR3 DNA follows: TGTGCCAGCAGTGAAACGAGAGGGACAGGAGGTAGAAACACCATATATTTT. Translated: CASSETRGTGGRNTIYF. The full variable domain, completed using reference TRBV25-1 and TRBJ1-3, is EADIYQTPRYLVIGTGKKITLECSQTMGHDKMYWYQQDPGMELHLIHYSYGVNSTEKGDLSSESTVSRIRTEHFPLTLESARPSHTSQYLCASSETRGTGGRNTIYFGEGSWLTVV.

V gene TRBV7-3 combines with J gene TRBJ2-7; 10 bases map to TRBD1. V trimming: 5 bases; J trimming: 2 bases; junction bases outside the gene matches: 6. The CDR3 has 15 amino acids. Germline assignment: CDR1 SGHTA and CDR2 FQGTGA. The CDR3 is CASSLGQGTTYEQYF. In DNA, the CDR3 is TGTGCCAGCAGCCTGGGACAGGGGACGACCTACGAGCAGTACTTC. Drawing the rest from reference TRBV7-3 and TRBJ2-7, the complete variable domain is GAGVSQTPSNKVTEKGKYVELRCDPISGHTALYWYRQSLGQGPEFLIYFQGTGAADDSGLPNDRFFAVRPEGSVSTLKIQRTERGDSAVYLCASSLGQGTTYEQYFGPGTRLTVT.

V gene TRBV19 combines with J gene TRBJ1-5, with D tentatively TRBD1 (6 bases). Trimming pared 3 bases from V and 0 bases from J, leaving 9 bases between. The CDR3 length is 15 residues. Germline loops: CDR1 LNHDA, CDR2 SQIVND (reference sequence). CDR3 protein: CASSMVQGSNQPQHF. The DNA for the CDR3 is TGTGCCAGTAGTATGGTACAGGGTAGCAATCAGCCCCAGCATTTT. The whole variable domain, filled in from reference TRBV19 and TRBJ1-5, reads DGGITQSPKYLFRKEGQNVTLSCEQNLNHDAMYWYRQDPGQGLRLIYYSQIVNDFQKGDIAEGYSVSREKKESFPLTVTSAQKNPTAFYLCASSMVQGSNQPQHFGDGTRLSIL.

The V call is TRBV7-8, the J call TRBJ1-2; 11 bases line up with TRBD1. Germline CDR1 and CDR2: SGHVS and FQNEAQ. The V gene end was trimmed by 5 bases and the J gene end by 4 bases; junction bases not matched to a gene: 6. The CDR3 consists of 15 residues. DNA for the CDR3: TGTGCCAGCAGCCCTGGGACAGGGGGAAGCTATGGCTACACCTTC. Its translation: CASSPGTGGSYGYTF.

This clone was recorded only once. The rearrangement uses TRBV11-2 and TRBJ2-5; TRBD1 agrees at 7 bases. The J segment lost 4 bases and the V segment lost 5 bases, leaving 4 bases of the junction unmatched. The CDR3 is 13 residues long. CDR1 is SGHAT, CDR2 FQNNGV, per germline. The CDR3 nucleotides read TGTGCCAGCAGCAGGGGGCATGTAGAGACCCAGTACTTC. Translated: CASSRGHVETQYF.

V usage is TRBV7-9 and J usage is TRBJ2-1, with a weak D call TRBD1 (5 bases). The germline V gene encodes CDR1 SEHNR and CDR2 FQNEAQ (reference sequence). The V gene lost 4 bases and the J gene lost 0 bases, with 10 bases spanning the gap. This CDR3 has 15 residues. CDR3: CASSYRQSSYNEQFF. Here the CDR3 DNA reads TGTGCCAGCAGCTACAGACAGAGCTCCTACAATGAGCAGTTCTTC.